A selection of T cell receptor beta chains follows, all from one sample in a study of T cell responses to AZD1222 COVID-19 vaccine. TCRdb keeps only in-frame clones here, not all; method: immunoSEQ multiplex PCR. The sample contains 150,000 to 200,000 clones, about 90% of which appear only once. The material was peripheral blood, obtained on day 0 of AZD1222 vaccination. The receptors come from an adult in good health. The CDR3 runs from the conserved cysteine through the conserved F or W. A D gene is named only where the DNA matches it firmly. The size field is filled for only some rows; it gives once, few, many or a size class.

v_gene	d_gene	j_gene	abundance	CDR3nt	CDR3aa
TRBV4-1	.	TRBJ1-2	.	TGCGCCAGCAGTGTGGGAGATAGTAACTATGGCTACACCTTC	CASSVGDSNYGYTF
TRBV4-1	.	TRBJ1-2	.	TGCGCCAGCAGCCCACCGGGAGGGGTGGACTATGGCTACACCTTC	CASSPPGGVDYGYTF
TRBV7-6	.	TRBJ2-1	.	TGTGCCAGCAGCCCAACTCCGGGGCAGGGAAGCAATGAGCAGTTCTTC	CASSPTPGQGSNEQFF
TRBV2	TRBD2	TRBJ2-1	.	TGTGCCAGCAGTGGGGACTACCACAATGAGCAGTTCTTC	CASSGDYHNEQFF
TRBV5-1	TRBD1	TRBJ1-5	.	TGCGCCAGCAGCCCGGGACAGGGTAGCCGTCAGCCCCAGCATTTT	CASSPGQGSRQPQHF
TRBV7-2	TRBD1	TRBJ1-3	.	TGTGCCAGCAGCTTAGTTTTTGCAGGGGGAAGCTCTGGAAACACCATATATTTT	CASSLVFAGGSSGNTIYF
TRBV28	.	TRBJ1-1	.	TGTGCCACGGGCTCTTGGATGAACACTGAAGCTTTCTTT	CATGSWMNTEAFF
TRBV24-1	.	TRBJ1-5	.	TGTGCCACCAGTGCGGGGGGAGGTCAGCCCCAGCATTTT	CATSAGGGQPQHF
TRBV9	.	TRBJ1-1	.	TGTGCCAGCAGCGTAGACCAGGGTGAAGCTTTCTTT	CASSVDQGEAFF
TRBV3-1/TRBV3-2	.	TRBJ2-7	few	TGTGCCAGCAGCCAAGGGTCGGGTACGTCCTACGAGCAGTACTTC	CASSQGSGTSYEQYF
TRBV24-1	.	TRBJ1-5	.	TGTGCCACCAGTGATGCGGGTGAAGGGAGCAATCAGCCCCAGCATTTT	CATSDAGEGSNQPQHF
TRBV6-1	.	TRBJ2-2	.	TGTGCCAGCAGTGAACAGACGAACACCGGGGAGCTGTTTTTT	CASSEQTNTGELFF
TRBV7-2	.	TRBJ1-2	.	TGTGCCAGCAGCTTAGCAGGGACCTATGGCTACACCTTC	CASSLAGTYGYTF
TRBV5-1	.	TRBJ2-2	once	TGCGCCAGCAGCTTGGATCCCCGGGGCACCGGGGAGCTGTTTTTT	CASSLDPRGTGELFF
TRBV6-6	TRBD2	TRBJ2-3	.	TGTGCCAGCAGTCCGTGGGCTAGCGGGAGAGATACGCAGTATTTT	CASSPWASGRDTQYF
TRBV6-2/TRBV6-3	.	TRBJ2-5	.	TGTGCCAGCAGTTACTCGACTGGGGGCAGAGAGACCCAGTACTTC	CASSYSTGGRETQYF
TRBV6-2/TRBV6-3	.	TRBJ1-2	.	TGTGCCAGCAGTTACTGGGCCGGGACGGTCAACTATGGCTACACCTTC	CASSYWAGTVNYGYTF
TRBV28	TRBD1	TRBJ2-7	.	TGTGCCAGCAGTTTCCGGACAGGGGGGACCTACGAGCAGTACTTC	CASSFRTGGTYEQYF
TRBV15	TRBD1	TRBJ2-1	.	TGTGCCACCTTAAAAGGACAGGGGTCCTACAATGAGCAGTTCTTC	CATLKGQGSYNEQFF
TRBV9	.	TRBJ1-2	many	TGTGCCAGCAGCGTAAGACTGAACTATGGCTACACCTTC	CASSVRLNYGYTF
TRBV12-2	.	TRBJ1-1	.	TGTGCAAGTACCTTCAGGGGTGGGGGCACTGAAGCTTTCTTT	CASTFRGGGTEAFF
TRBV5-4	.	TRBJ2-5	.	TGTGCCAGCTCTCCGGGGACGGAGACCCAGTACTTC	CASSPGTETQYF
TRBV19	.	TRBJ2-3	.	TGTGCCAGCGTCCGGGACGGAGACACAGATACGCAGTATTTT	CASVRDGDTDTQYF
TRBV28	.	TRBJ1-2	.	TGTGCCACGCAACGGACAGCTAACTATGGCTACACCTTC	CATQRTANYGYTF
TRBV29-1	.	TRBJ2-7	.	TGCAGCGTTGAATTACAGGGTTACGAGCAGTACTTC	CSVELQGYEQYF
TRBV4-3	.	TRBJ1-2	.	TGCGCCAGCAGCCAAGCCCCAGGAGTGGGGGAAGGCTACACCTTC	CASSQAPGVGEGYTF
TRBV2	.	TRBJ2-2	.	TGTGCCAGCAGTGAAGGGAGGGGGTACACCGGGGAGCTGTTTTTT	CASSEGRGYTGELFF
TRBV29-1	.	TRBJ1-1	.	TGCAGCGCCGTCATGAACACTGAAGCTTTCTTT	CSAVMNTEAFF
TRBV6-2/TRBV6-3	TRBD1	TRBJ1-6	.	TGTGCCAGCAGCGACAGGGGATCGCCGAATTCACCCCTCCACTTT	CASSDRGSPNSPLHF
TRBV19	TRBD1	TRBJ1-3	.	TGTGCCAGTAGTATAAAGGCAGGGGGGAACACCATATATTTT	CASSIKAGGNTIYF
TRBV12-3/TRBV12-4	.	TRBJ1-1	.	TGTGCCAGCAGTTTCTCGGGGAACACTGAAGCTTTCTTT	CASSFSGNTEAFF